The 14 T cell receptor beta chains below all came from one sample that was sequenced in a study of CD8 T cells in Susac syndrome. RNA, at about 0.45 to 1 ug, was reverse transcribed with random hexamers. MiXCR, run by TCRdb on the immunoSEQ multiplex PCR reads, gives a single entry per CDR3 protein. The table has more than 200,000 distinct CDR3 sequences, about 94% seen once. Material: CD4+ T cells from PBMCs. Receptors originate from a human donor with Susac syndrome.

The chain has TRBV5-1 and TRBJ2-1; possibly TRBD1 for D (5 bases). The germline gives CDR1 SGHRS, CDR2 YFSETQ. V was trimmed by 4 bases and J by 9 bases, leaving 23 bases between them. The CDR3 covers 16 residues. The CDR3 here is CASSPTEMVVGSEQFF. DNA of the CDR3: TGCGCCAGCAGCCCGACAGAAATGGTTGTTGGATCTGAGCAGTTCTTC.

The rearrangement joins TRBV11-2 to TRBJ1-4, with D uncertain. The CDR3 runs 14 residues. V gave up 3 bases and J gave up 4 bases, with 9 bases separating them. Germline V lookup: CDR1 SGHAT, CDR2 FQNNGV. DNA of the CDR3: TGTGCCAGCAGCTTTGAGGCGGATAATGAAAAACTGTTTTTT. Amino acids: CASSFEADNEKLFF.

The chain uses TRBV19 and TRBJ2-5; TRBD2 matches at 7 bases. Germline lookup yields CDR1 LNHDA and CDR2 SQIVND (reference sequence). This CDR3 has 16 residues. The V segment lost 0 bases and the J segment 1 base; nucleotides outside the gene matches: 5. The CDR3, as DNA: TGTGCCAGTAGTATAGATCGTTGGGGGGGCCAAGAGACCCAGTACTTC. As protein: CASSIDRWGGQETQYF.

The J gene is TRBJ1-1, the V gene TRBV28, with D possibly matching TRBD1 (5 bases). The germline V gene has CDR1 MDHEN and CDR2 SYDVKM. The CDR3 consists of 15 residues. The V gene lost 0 bases and the J gene lost 0 bases, with 8 bases spanning the gap. The CDR3 is CASSLWTDMNTEAFF. The CDR3 bases are TGTGCCAGCAGTTTATGGACAGACATGAACACTGAAGCTTTCTTT.

This chain joins TRBV5-1 and TRBJ2-3; the D gene is possibly TRBD1 (6 bases). Germline values: CDR1 SGHRS, CDR2 YFSETQ. This CDR3 has 15 amino acids. Trimming took off 2 bases at V and 3 bases at J, with 13 bases between the two ends. Here the CDR3 reads CASSFGTLSTDTQYF. CDR3 DNA sequence: TGCGCCAGCAGCTTTGGGACATTGAGTACAGATACGCAGTATTTT.

This chain connects TRBV5-8 to TRBJ1-1, with D perhaps TRBD1 (5 bases). Deletions cut 4 bases from V and 4 bases from J, with 14 bases between. The CDR3 contains 14 residues. Germline V gene sequence: CDR1 SGHTS, CDR2 YDEGEE. CDR3 bases: TGTGCCAGCAGCCGCCAGATTGGGGGCACTGAAGCTTTCTTT. Encoded protein: CASSRQIGGTEAFF.

J is TRBJ1-1 and V is TRBV13; 7 positions match TRBD1. Trimming took 6 bases from V and 4 from J; bases not matched to a gene: 11. CDR1 is PRHDT, CDR2 FYEKMQ, per germline (reference sequence). The CDR3 has 15 amino acids. This chain's CDR3 is CASRDVTGLGTEAFF. The CDR3 nucleotides are TGTGCCAGCAGGGACGTGACAGGGCTTGGCACTGAAGCTTTCTTT.

This chain links TRBV6-5 with TRBJ1-6; D gene uncertain. The CDR3 covers 13 residues. V lost 8 bases and J lost 8, with 13 bases in between. Per the germline V gene, CDR1 is MNHEY and CDR2 is SVGAGI. CDR3 region: CASGRDLDSPLHF. The CDR3 DNA follows: TGTGCCAGCGGGAGGGATCTGGATTCACCCCTCCACTTT.

This chain connects TRBV30 to TRBJ1-1, with no clear D. V lost 5 bases to trimming and J lost 6 bases, with 13 bases between them. The CDR3 contains 12 residues. CDR1 is GTSNPN, CDR2 SVGIG, per germline (reference sequence). CDR3 sequence reads: CAWDNTGAEAFF. Written as DNA, the CDR3 is TGTGCCTGGGATAATACGGGAGCTGAAGCTTTCTTT.

The chain carries TRBV20-1 and TRBJ1-5; D is ambiguous. Germline CDR1 is DFQATT and CDR2 is SNEGSKA (reference sequence). V was pared by 1 base and J by 0 bases, with 4 bases between. This CDR3 is 13 amino acids long. The CDR3 nucleotides read TGCAGTGCTAGAGGCGTTAGCAATCAGCCCCAGCATTTT. Translated, it gives CSARGVSNQPQHF.

This chain uses TRBV7-8 with TRBJ2-1, with 8 positions matching TRBD1. The CDR3 is 13 residues long. The trim removed 0 bases at V and 14 bases at J, leaving 6 bases unmatched. Per the germline V gene, CDR1 is SGHVS and CDR2 is FQNEAQ. CDR3 coding DNA: TGTGCCAGCAGCTTAGCGATGACAGGGGAAGAGTTCTTC. This encodes CASSLAMTGEEFF.

This chain uses TRBV10-3 with TRBJ2-7; D unclear. The V end lost 8 bases, the J end lost 0 bases, and 14 bases lay between the germline ends. From germline, CDR1 is ENHRY and CDR2 SYGVKD. The CDR3 consists of 14 residues. This CDR3 reads CAIGPGQSSYEQYF. In DNA, the CDR3 is TGTGCCATCGGTCCCGGCCAGAGCTCCTACGAGCAGTACTTC.

The V call is TRBV3-1, the J call TRBJ1-5, with D tentatively TRBD1 (6 bases). The CDR3 is 15 amino acids. The germline V gene has CDR1 LGHDT and CDR2 YNNKEL (reference sequence). V was trimmed by 0 bases and J by 3 bases, leaving 9 bases between them. The CDR3 nucleotides are TGTGCCAGCAGCCAAGAGCAGGGGTACAATCAGCCCCAGCATTTT. Protein: CASSQEQGYNQPQHF.

This clonotype was seen a single time. The chain employs TRBV9 and TRBJ1-6, with D unclear. The CDR3 extends over 15 amino acids. Trimming stripped 0 bases from V and 2 bases from J, with 6 bases between. CDR1 is SGDLS, CDR2 YYNGEE, per germline. CDR3 residues: CASSVGGTYNSPLHF. The CDR3 coding sequence is TGTGCCAGCAGCGTAGGAGGGACCTATAATTCACCCCTCCACTTT.